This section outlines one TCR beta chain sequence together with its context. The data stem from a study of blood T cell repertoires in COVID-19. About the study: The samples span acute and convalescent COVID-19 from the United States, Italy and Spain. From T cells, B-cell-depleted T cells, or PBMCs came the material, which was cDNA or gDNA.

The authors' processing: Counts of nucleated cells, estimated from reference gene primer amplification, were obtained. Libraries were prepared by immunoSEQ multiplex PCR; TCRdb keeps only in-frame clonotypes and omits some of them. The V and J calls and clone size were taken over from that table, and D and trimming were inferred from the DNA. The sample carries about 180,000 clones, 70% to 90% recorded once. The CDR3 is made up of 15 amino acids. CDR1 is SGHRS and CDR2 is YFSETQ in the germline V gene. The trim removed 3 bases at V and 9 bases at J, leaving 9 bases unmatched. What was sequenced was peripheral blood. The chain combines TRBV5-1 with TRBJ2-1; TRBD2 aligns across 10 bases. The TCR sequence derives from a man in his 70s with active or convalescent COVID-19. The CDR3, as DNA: TGCGCCAGCAGCTGGAGCAGCGGGGGGGGCGGTGAGCAGTTCTTC. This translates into CASSWSSGGGGEQFF.